The 5 T cell receptor beta chains reported below all come from one sample, sequenced in a study of beta chain features in type 1 diabetes. Whole-study results and caveats: Shortening that was moderate but significant affected the TCRB CDR3s of Type 1 diabetes patients in all four CD4+ subsets.

The antigens these receptors bind are not known. TCRB transcripts that were expressed got sequenced, as all of the isolated RNA had been reverse transcribed. The data were produced by immunoSEQ multiplex PCR, yet TCRdb's version contains in-frame clones alone and is incomplete. The profile covers 93,000 or so clones, with 28% appearing a single time and less than 0.65% taken by the ten largest. The sample consisted of central memory CD4+ T cells from blood. The origin of the receptors is a woman under 30 with type 1 diabetes.

DNA of the CDR3: TGTGCCAGCAGCTCCAGGACAGGGGGCTCAGAGACCCAGTACTTC. This codes for CASSSRTGGSETQYF. The chain recombines TRBV5-4 with TRBJ2-5; 11 bases align to TRBD1. The germline V gene encodes CDR1 SGHNT and CDR2 YYREEE (reference sequence). V lost 3 bases, J lost 4 bases, and 5 bases stayed unmatched. This CDR3 spans 15 amino acids.

This rearrangement joins TRBV9 to TRBJ1-1; D gene ambiguous. There are 15 residues in the CDR3. Trimming shortened V by 3 bases and J by 1 base, and 13 bases separated the two germline ends. Germline CDR1 SGDLS, CDR2 YYNGEE. The CDR3 DNA is TGTGCCAGCAGCGCAAAAGCGGGAGGGAACACTGAAGCTTTCTTT. Encoded protein: CASSAKAGGNTEAFF.

The CDR3 DNA reads TGCGCCAGCAGCCTAGACAGGCCACCCCCCCGCTCCTACAATGAGCAGTTCTTC. Its protein product is CASSLDRPPPRSYNEQFF. The chain uses TRBV23-1 and TRBJ2-1; the D gene is possibly TRBD1 (6 bases). TRBV23-1 is marked as an open reading frame, function uncertain. The CDR3 totals 18 residues. The ends were cut back, 6 bases at V and 0 bases at J, with 21 bases in the middle.

The gene calls are TRBV27 and TRBJ1-2, with no clear D. The germline V gene has CDR1 MNHEY and CDR2 SMNVEV (reference sequence). There are 16 residues in the CDR3. Trimming removed 5 bases from V and 8 bases from J, with 24 bases in between. For the CDR3, the DNA is TGTGCCAGCAGTCCCTCCGGGCGGGGAAGCCTCTGGGGCTACACCTTC. Its protein product is CASSPSGRGSLWGYTF.

This clone has at least ten counts. The chain has TRBV5-4 and TRBJ1-1; D is unresolved. The CDR3 is 13 residues long. Germline-derived CDR1 and CDR2 are SGHNT and YYREEE (reference sequence). Trimming removed 0 bases from V and 3 bases from J, with 6 bases in between. DNA of the CDR3: TGTGCCAGCAGCTTGGGGAGGGACACTGAAGCTTTCTTT. The encoded protein is CASSLGRDTEAFF.